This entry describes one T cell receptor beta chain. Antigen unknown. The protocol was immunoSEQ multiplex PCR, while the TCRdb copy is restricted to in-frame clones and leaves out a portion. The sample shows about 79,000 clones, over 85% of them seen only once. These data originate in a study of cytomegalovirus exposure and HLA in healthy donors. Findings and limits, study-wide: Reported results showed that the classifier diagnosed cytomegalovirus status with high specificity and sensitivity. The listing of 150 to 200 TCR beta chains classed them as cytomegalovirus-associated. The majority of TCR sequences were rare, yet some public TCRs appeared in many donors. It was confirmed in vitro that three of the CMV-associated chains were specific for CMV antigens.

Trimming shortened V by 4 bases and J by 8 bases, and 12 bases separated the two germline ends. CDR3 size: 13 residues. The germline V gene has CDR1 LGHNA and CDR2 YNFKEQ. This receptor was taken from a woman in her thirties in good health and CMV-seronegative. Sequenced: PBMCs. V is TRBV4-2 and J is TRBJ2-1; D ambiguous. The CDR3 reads CASSPRRSDEQFF. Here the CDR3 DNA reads TGTGCCAGCAGCCCTCGACGGAGCGATGAGCAGTTCTTC.